The T cell receptor (beta chain) under discussion was sequenced for a study of siplizumab effects on memory and regulatory T cells (dated by TCRdb to about 2019). About the full investigation: The effect of the anti-CD2 antibody siplizumab on alloreactive T-cell subsets was examined in allogeneic mixed lymphocyte reactions constructed from human PBMCs.

Sorted unstimulated T cells, along with proliferating T cells recovered from mixed lymphocyte reactions, underwent TCRbeta CDR3 sequencing. Fresh whole blood from approximately ten HLA-typed healthy donors was used to isolate PBMCs. To map where alloreactive clones came from, CD4+ non-regulatory T cells in the unstimulated state were FACS-sorted. Worth noting for this clone: It has no known antigen specificity. Base qualities are not at hand, and no much larger clone is one base apart.

Looking up the germline V gene yields CDR1 SGHTA and CDR2 FQGNSA. There are 14 amino acids in the CDR3, from cysteine to phenylalanine inclusive. CDR3 DNA only is kept here, 42 bases in frame from base 1. V was cut back by 1 base and J by 4 bases, leaving a gap of 9 bases between them. Library prep was done by the immunoSEQ multiplex PCR assay. Some 1.1 x 10^5 TCR templates per sample were assayed by the deep sequencing platform. Genomic DNA extracted from sorted T cells was used for TCRbeta CDR3 sequencing. The authors processed their data as follows. The R programming language was used for the clonal analysis of the TCRbeta CDR3 data. Comparing unstimulated samples against CFSE-low samples taken after the reaction was how alloreactive CD4+ and CD8+ clones were defined. Regulatory or non-regulatory origin was assigned to alloreactive CD4+ clones by matching of sequences to sorted unstimulated Treg and non-Treg repertoires. TCRdb limited this immuneACCESS table to in-frame rearrangements with V and J called. A share of clones is missing; checked studies link under half to unresolved V genes, and the rest is unexplained. That table is the source of V, J and clone size, and D and trimming were worked out from the DNA. In all, the sample holds about 100,000 clones, and 94% of those were seen once. The ten largest clones add up to about 1.2% of the sample.

General study outcomes and caveats: Roughly 75-95% of proliferating CD4+ or CD8+ clones could not be assigned a naive or memory phenotype. Because sequences at frequencies below about 10^-5 were poorly captured, only a minor fraction of alloreactive clones could be mapped back to unstimulated subsets. Of the alloreactive CD4+ clones that could be mapped, the Treg-derived share averaged about 67% with siplizumab compared with around 27% in control reactions. Whether proliferating Tregs from siplizumab cultures actually had suppressive function was not functionally confirmed. Unstimulated naive T cells appeared to be more diverse than memory T cells, and naive cells seemed to make a substantial contribution to the alloresponse. Siplizumab significantly reduced the cumulative frequency of alloreactive sequences traceable to unstimulated CD4+ memory T cells.

The chain links TRBV7-2 with TRBJ2-3; no D gene can be assigned with confidence. Sequenced material: non-Treg CD4+ T cells sorted from blood. The cell subset or site label corresponds to: FACS-sorted unstimulated CD4+ non-regulatory T cells. The sequence was obtained from a human donor in good health. The CDR3 amino acid sequence is: CASSLDSPADTQYF. The nucleotide sequence is given as TGTGCCAGCAGCTTAGATAGCCCCGCAGATACGCAGTATTTT.